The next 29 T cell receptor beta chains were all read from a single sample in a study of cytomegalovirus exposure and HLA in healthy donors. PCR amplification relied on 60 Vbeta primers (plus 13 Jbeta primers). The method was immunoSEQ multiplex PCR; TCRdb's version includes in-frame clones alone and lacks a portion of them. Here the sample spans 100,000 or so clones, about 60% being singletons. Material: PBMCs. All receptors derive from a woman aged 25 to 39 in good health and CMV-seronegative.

CDR3 nucleotide sequence: TGTGCCAGCAGCAAGACAAGGGACAGGGCGGGCGATGAGCAGTTCTTC. It yields the protein CASSKTRDRAGDEQFF. The gene calls are TRBV28 and TRBJ2-1; 9 bases match TRBD1. CDR1 MDHEN and CDR2 SYDVKM come from the germline V gene. V lost 6 bases and J lost 8; bases outside the gene matches: 14. The length of the CDR3 is 16 residues.

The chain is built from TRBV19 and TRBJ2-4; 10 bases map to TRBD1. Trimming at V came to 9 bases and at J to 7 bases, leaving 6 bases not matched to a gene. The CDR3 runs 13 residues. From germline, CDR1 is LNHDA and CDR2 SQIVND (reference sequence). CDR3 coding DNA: TGTGCCAGCAGAGGGACAGGGGAGAACATTCAGTACTTC. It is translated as CASRGTGENIQYF.

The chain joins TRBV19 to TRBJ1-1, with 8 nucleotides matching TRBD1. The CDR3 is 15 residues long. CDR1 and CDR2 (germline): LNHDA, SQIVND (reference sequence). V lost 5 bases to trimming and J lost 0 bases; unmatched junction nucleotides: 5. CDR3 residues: CASSLGQALNTEAFF. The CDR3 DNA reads TGTGCCAGTAGTCTGGGACAGGCCCTGAACACTGAAGCTTTCTTT.

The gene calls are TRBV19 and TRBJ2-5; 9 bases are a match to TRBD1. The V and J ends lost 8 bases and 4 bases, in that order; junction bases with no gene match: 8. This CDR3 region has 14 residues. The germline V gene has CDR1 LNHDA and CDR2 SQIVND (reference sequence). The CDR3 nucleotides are TGTGCCAGTCAATTGGCGGGACAGGGAGAGACCCAGTACTTC. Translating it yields CASQLAGQGETQYF.

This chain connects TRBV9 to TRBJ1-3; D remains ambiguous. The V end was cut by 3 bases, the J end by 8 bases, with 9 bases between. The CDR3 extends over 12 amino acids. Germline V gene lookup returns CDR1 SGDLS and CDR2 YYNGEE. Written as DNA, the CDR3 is TGTGCCAGCAGCGGAGGGAGCTACACCATATATTTT. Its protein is CASSGGSYTIYF.

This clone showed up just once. CDR3 residues: CASSWTPGTAYNEQFF. The CDR3 DNA reads as TGCGCCAGCAGCTGGACCCCCGGGACAGCATACAATGAGCAGTTCTTC. This chain uses TRBV5-1 with TRBJ2-1, with 7 bases that match TRBD1. V was pared by 3 bases and J by 4 bases, with 10 bases of the junction left unmatched. The CDR3 runs 16 residues. Germline assignment: CDR1 SGHRS and CDR2 YFSETQ.

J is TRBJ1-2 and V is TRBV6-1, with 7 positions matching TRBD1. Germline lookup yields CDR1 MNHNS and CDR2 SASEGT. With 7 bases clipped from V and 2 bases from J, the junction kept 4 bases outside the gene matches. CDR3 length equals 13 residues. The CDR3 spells CASTPGQNYGYTF. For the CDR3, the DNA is TGTGCCAGCACCCCGGGACAGAACTATGGCTACACCTTC.

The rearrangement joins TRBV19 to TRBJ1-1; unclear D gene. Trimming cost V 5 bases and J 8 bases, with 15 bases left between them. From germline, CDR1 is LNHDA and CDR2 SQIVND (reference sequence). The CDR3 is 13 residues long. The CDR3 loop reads CASSLMEEGEAFF. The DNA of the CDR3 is TGTGCCAGTAGTCTCATGGAGGAAGGGGAAGCTTTCTTT.

The CDR3 DNA sequence: TGTGCCAGCAGTGAAACGCGGCGAATTCGGCTGTACTTC. Its protein product is CASSETRRIRLYF. The chain joins TRBV6-1 to TRBJ2-4; no clear D. Trimming left V 2 bases short and J 15 bases short, with 17 bases between. Per germline, CDR1 MNHNS and CDR2 SASEGT. The CDR3 extends over 13 amino acids.

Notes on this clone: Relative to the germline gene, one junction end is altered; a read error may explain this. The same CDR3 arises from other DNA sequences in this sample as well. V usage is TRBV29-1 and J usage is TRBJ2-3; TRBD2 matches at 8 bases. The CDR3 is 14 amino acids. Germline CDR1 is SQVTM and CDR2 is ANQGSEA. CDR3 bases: TGCAGCGCCTCGCGGGGGGCTAGCACAGACACGCAGTATTTT. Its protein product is CSASRGASTDTQYF.

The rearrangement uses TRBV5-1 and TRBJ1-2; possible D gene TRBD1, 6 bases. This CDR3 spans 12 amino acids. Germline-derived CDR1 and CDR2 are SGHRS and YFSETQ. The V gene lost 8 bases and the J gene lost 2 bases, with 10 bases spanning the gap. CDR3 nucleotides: TGCGCCAGTCACACAGGGAACTATGGCTACACCTTC. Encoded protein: CASHTGNYGYTF.

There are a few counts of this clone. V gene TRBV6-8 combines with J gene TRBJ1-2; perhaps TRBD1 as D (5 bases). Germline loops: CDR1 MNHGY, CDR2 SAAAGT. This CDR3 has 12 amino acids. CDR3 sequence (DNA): TGTGGGGGGGAAGGGGCTAACTATGGCTACACCTTC. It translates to CGGEGANYGYTF.

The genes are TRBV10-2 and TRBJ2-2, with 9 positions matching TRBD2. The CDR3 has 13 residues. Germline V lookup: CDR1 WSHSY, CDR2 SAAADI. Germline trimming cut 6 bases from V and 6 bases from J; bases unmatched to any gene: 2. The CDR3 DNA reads TGCGCCAGCAGCGGACTAGCGCCCGGGGAGCTGTTTTTT. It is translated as CASSGLAPGELFF.

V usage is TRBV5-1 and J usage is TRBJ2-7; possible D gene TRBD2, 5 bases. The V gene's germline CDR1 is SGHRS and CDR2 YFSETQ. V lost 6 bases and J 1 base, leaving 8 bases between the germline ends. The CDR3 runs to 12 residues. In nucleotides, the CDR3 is TGCGCCAGCACCTCGGGGTCCTACGAGCAGTACTTC. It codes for CASTSGSYEQYF. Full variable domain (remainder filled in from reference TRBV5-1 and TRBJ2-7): KAGVTQTPRYLIKTRGQQVTLSCSPISGHRSVSWYQQTPGQGLQFLFEYFSETQRNKGNFPGRFSGRQFSNSRSEMNVSTLELGDSALYLCASTSGSYEQYFGPGTRLTVT.

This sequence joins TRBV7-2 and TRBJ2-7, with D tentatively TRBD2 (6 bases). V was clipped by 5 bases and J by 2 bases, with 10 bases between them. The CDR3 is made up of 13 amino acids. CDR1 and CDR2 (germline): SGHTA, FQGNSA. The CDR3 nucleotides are TGTGCCAGCAGCCAGACTAGTCCCTACGAGCAGTACTTC. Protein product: CASSQTSPYEQYF.

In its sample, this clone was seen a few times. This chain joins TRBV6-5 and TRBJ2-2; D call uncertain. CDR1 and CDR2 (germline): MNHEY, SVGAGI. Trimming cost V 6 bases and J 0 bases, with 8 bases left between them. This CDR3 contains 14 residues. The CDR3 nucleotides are TGTGCCAGCAGGGGCAGTTCGAACACCGGGGAGCTGTTTTTT. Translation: CASRGSSNTGELFF.

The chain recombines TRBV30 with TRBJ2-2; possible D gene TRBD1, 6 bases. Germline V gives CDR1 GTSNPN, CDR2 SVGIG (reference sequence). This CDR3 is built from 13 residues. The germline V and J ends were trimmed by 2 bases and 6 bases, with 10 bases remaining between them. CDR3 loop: CAWSNRVPGELFF. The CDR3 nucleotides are TGTGCCTGGAGTAACAGGGTGCCCGGGGAGCTGTTTTTT.

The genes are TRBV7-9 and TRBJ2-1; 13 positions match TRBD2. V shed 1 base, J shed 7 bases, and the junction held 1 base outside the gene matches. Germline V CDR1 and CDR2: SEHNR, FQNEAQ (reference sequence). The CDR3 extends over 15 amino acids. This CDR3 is CASSLGGLAGNEQFF. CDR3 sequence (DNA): TGTGCCAGCAGCTTAGGGGGACTAGCGGGAAATGAGCAGTTCTTC.

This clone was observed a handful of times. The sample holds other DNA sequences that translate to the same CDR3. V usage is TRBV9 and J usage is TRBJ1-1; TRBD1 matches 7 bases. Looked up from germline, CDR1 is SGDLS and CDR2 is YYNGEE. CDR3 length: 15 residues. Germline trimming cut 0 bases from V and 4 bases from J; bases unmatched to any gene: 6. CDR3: CASSVGGNRGTEAFF. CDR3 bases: TGTGCCAGCAGCGTAGGAGGCAACAGGGGCACTGAAGCTTTCTTT.

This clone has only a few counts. The CDR3 reads CASSDPGIAGGSGRQYF. CDR3 sequence (DNA): TGTGCCAGCAGTGACCCAGGAATAGCGGGAGGATCCGGAAGGCAGTACTTC. The V call is TRBV25-1, the J call TRBJ2-7, with 10 bases lining up with TRBD2. The germline CDR1 and CDR2 sequences are MGHDK and SYGVNS. This CDR3 has 17 amino acids. Unmatched junction bases numbered 17, after V lost 3 bases and J lost 9 bases.

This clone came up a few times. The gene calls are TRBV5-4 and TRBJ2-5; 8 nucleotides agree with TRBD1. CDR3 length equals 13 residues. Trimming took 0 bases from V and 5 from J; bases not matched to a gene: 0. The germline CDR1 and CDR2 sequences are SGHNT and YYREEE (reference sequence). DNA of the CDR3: TGTGCCAGCAGCTTGGGACAGGGGGAGACCCAGTACTTC. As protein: CASSLGQGETQYF. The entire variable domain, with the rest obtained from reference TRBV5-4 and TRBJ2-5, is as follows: ETGVTQSPTHLIKTRGQQVTLRCSSQSGHNTVSWYQQALGQGPQFIFQYYREEENGRGNFPPRFSGLQFPNYSSELNVNALELDDSALYLCASSLGQGETQYFGPGTRLLVL.

Here the CDR3 DNA reads TGTGCCTGGGGTTTGGGTGGGTTGACTTTTACAGATACGCAGTATTTT. Protein sequence: CAWGLGGLTFTDTQYF. The chain joins TRBV30 to TRBJ2-3; D remains unclear. V was cut by 5 bases and J by 3 bases, with 21 bases left in between. Germline V lookup: CDR1 GTSNPN, CDR2 SVGIG (reference sequence). This CDR3 contains 16 residues. Based on the CDR3 plus reference TRBV30 and TRBJ2-3, the full variable domain is SQTIHQWPATLVQPVGSPLSLECTVEGTSNPNLYWYRQAAGRGLQLLFYSVGIGQISSEVPQNLSASRPQDRQFILSSKKLLLSDSGFYLCAWGLGGLTFTDTQYFGPGTRLTVL.

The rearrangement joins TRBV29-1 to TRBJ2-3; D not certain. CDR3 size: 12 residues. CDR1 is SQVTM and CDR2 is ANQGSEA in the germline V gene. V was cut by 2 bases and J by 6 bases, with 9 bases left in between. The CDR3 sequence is CSVEQFGDTQYF. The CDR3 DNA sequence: TGCAGCGTTGAACAGTTTGGTGATACGCAGTATTTT.

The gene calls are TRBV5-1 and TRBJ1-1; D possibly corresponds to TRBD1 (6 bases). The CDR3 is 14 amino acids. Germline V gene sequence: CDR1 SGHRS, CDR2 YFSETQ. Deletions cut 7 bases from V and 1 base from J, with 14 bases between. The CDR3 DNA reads TGCGCCAGCGGTGGATCAGGGGCGAACACTGAAGCTTTCTTT. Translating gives CASGGSGANTEAFF.

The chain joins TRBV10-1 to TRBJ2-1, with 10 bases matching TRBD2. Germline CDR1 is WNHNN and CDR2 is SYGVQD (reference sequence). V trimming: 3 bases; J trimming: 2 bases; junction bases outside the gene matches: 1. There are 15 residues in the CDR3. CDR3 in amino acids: CASSESGGAYNEQFF. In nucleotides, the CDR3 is TGCGCCAGCAGTGAAAGCGGGGGGGCCTACAATGAGCAGTTCTTC.

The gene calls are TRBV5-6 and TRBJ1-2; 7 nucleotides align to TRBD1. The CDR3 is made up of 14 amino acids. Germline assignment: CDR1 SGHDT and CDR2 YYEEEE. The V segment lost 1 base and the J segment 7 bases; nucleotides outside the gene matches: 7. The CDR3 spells CASSLWQGGRGYTF. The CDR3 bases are TGTGCCAGCAGCTTGTGGCAGGGGGGTCGTGGCTACACCTTC. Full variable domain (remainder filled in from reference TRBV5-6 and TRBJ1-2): DAGVTQSPTHLIKTRGQQVTLRCSPKSGHDTVSWYQQALGQGPQFIFQYYEEEERQRGNFPDRFSGHQFPNYSSELNVNALLLGDSALYLCASSLWQGGRGYTFGSGTRLTVV.

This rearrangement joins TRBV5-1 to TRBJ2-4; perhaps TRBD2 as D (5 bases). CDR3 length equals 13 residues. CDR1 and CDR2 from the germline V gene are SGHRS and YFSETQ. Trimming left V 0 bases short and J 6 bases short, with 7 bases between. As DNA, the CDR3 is TGCGCCAGCAGCTTGGCTAGCAGAAACATTCAGTACTTC. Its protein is CASSLASRNIQYF.

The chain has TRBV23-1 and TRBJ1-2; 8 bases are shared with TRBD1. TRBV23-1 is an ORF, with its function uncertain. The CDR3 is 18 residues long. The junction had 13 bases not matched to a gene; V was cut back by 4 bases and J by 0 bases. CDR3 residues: CASSRPGQAGHSNYGYTF. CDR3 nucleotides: TGCGCCAGCAGTCGGCCGGGACAGGCAGGACATTCTAACTATGGCTACACCTTC.

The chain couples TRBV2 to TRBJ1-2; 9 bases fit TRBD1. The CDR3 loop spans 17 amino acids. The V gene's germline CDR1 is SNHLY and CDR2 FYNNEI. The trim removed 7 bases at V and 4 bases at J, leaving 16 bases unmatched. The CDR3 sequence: CASKRREDRGRGYGYTF. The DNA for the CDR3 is TGTGCCAGCAAAAGGCGAGAGGACAGGGGAAGGGGCTATGGCTACACCTTC.